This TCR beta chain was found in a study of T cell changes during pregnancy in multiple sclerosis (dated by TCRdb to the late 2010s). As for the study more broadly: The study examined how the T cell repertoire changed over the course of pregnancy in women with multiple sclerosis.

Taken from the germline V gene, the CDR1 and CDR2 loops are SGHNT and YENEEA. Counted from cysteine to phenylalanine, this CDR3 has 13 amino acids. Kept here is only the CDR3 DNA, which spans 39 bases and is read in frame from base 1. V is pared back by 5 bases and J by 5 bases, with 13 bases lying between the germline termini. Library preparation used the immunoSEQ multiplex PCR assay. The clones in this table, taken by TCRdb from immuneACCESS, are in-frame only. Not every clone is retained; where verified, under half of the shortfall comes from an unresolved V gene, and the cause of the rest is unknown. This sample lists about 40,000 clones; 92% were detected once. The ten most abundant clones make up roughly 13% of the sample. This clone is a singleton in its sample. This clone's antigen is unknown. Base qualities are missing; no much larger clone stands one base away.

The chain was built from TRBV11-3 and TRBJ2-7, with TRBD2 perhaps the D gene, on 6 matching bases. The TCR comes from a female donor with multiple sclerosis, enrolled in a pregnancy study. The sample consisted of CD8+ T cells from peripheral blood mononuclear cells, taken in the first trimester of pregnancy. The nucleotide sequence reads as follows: TGTGCCAGCAGCGCGGGACTGCTCGACGAGCAGTACTTC. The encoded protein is CASSAGLLDEQYF.